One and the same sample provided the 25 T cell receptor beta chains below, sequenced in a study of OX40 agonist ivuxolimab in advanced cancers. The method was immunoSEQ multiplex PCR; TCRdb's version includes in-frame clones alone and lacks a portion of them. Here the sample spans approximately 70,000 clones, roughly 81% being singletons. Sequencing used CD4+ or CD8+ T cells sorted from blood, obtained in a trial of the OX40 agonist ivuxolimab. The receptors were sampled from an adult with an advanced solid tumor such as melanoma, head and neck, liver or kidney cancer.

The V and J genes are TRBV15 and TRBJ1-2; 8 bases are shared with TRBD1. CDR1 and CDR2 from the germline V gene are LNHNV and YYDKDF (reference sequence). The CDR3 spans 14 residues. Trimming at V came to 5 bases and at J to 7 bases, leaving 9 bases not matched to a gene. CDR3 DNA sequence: TGTGCCACCAGCGGTACCCAGGGGGCTGGTGGCTACACCTTC. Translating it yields CATSGTQGAGGYTF.

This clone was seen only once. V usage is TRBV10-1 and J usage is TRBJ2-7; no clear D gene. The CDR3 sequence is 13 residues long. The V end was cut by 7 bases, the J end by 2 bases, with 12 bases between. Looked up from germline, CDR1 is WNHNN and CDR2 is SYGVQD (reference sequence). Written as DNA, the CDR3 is TGCGCCAGCACCCCGGACGTTACCTACGAGCAGTACTTC. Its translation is CASTPDVTYEQYF.

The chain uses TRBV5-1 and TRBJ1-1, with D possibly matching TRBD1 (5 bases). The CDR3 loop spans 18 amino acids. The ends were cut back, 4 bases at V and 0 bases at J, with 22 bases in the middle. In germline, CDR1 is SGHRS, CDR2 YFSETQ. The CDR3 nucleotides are TGCGCCAGCAGCCCCGGTGGGACTTCTGACCCCATGAACACTGAAGCTTTCTTT. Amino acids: CASSPGGTSDPMNTEAFF.

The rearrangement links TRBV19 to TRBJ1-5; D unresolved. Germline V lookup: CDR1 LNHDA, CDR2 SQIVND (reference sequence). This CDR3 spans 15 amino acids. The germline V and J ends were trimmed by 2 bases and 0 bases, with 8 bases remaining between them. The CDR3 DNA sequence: TGTGCCAGTAGTATACCCGGCGATAGCAATCAGCCCCAGCATTTT. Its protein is CASSIPGDSNQPQHF.

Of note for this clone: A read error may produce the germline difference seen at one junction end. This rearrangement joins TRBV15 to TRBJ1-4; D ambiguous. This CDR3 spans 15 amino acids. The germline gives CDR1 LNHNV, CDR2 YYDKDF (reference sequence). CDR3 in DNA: TGTGCCACCAGCAGAGATTGGTCGGGGTCCTCCCGTCCGGATTTT. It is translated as CATSRDWSGSSRPDF.

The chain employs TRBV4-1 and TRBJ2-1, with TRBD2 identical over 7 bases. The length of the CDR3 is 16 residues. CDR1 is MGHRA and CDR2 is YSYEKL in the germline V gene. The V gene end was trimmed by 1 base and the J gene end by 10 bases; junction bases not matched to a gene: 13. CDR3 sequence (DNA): TGCGCCAGCAGCCAAGGATCTAGCGGCCCTCTCGGGGAGCAGTTCTTC. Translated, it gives CASSQGSSGPLGEQFF.

This CDR3 is CASSFASGLASQSSYNEQFF. The CDR3 DNA is TGTGCCAGCAGCTTTGCGTCTGGACTAGCCTCCCAGAGCTCCTACAATGAGCAGTTCTTC. The chain combines TRBV12-1 with TRBJ2-1; the table's D call, TRBD2, was not checked against the DNA. TRBV12-1 is flagged as a pseudogene. The CDR3 is 20 amino acids.

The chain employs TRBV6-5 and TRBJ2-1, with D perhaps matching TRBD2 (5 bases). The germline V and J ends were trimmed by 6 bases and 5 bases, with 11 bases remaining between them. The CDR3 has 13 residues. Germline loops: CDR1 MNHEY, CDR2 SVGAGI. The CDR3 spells CASSPSGNNEQFF. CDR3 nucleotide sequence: TGTGCCAGCAGCCCAAGCGGTAACAATGAGCAGTTCTTC.

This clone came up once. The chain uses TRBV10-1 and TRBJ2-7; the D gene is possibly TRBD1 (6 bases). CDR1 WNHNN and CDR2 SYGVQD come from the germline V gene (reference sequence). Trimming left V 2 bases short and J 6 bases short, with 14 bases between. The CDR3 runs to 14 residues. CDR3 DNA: TGCGCCAGCAGTGAGGGACAGTGGCTTGGCGAGCAGTACTTC. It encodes CASSEGQWLGEQYF.

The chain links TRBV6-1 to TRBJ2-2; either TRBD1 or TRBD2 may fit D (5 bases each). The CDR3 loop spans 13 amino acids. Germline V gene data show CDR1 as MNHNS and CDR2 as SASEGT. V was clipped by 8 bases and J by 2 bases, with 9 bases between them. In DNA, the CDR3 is TGTGCCAGCGGGGACCCCAACACCGGGGAGCTGTTTTTT. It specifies CASGDPNTGELFF.

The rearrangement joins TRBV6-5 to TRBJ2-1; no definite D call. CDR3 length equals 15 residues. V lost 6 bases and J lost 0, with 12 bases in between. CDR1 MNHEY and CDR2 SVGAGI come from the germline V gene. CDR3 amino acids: CASSLLLSSYNEQFF. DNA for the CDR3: TGTGCCAGCAGCCTGCTACTAAGCTCCTACAATGAGCAGTTCTTC.

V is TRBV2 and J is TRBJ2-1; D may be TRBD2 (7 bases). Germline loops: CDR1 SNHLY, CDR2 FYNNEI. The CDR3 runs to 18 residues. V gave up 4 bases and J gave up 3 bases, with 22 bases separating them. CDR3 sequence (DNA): TGTGCCAGCAGTGGGGAGGGGGAGCGTTTAAACATCTACAATGAGCAGTTCTTC. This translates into CASSGEGERLNIYNEQFF.

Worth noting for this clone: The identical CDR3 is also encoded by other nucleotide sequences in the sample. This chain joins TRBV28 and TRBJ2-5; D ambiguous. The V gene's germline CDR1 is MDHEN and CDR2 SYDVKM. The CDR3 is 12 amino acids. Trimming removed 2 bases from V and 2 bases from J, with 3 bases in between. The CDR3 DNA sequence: TGTGCCAGCAGTTTACTTCAAGAGACCCAGTACTTC. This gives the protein CASSLLQETQYF.

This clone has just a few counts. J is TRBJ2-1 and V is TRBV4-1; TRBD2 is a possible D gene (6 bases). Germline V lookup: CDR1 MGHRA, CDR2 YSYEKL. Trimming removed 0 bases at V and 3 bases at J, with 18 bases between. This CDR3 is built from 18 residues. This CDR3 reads CASSQDYGGEWYYNEQFF. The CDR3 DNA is TGCGCCAGCAGCCAAGACTACGGGGGAGAGTGGTACTACAATGAGCAGTTCTTC.

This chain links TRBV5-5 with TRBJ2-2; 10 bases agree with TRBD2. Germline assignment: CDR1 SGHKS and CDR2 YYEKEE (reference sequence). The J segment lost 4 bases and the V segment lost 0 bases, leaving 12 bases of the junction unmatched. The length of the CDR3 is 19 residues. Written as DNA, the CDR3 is TGTGCCAGCAGCTTGGGGCTAGCGGGAGATTCCTTAGGCACCGGGGAGCTGTTTTTT. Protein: CASSLGLAGDSLGTGELFF.

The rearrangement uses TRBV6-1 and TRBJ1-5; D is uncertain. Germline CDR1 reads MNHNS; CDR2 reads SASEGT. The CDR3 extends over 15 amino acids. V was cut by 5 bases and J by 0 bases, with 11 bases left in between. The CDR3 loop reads CASSQSMYSNQPQHF. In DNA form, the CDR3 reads TGTGCCAGCAGTCAATCTATGTATAGCAATCAGCCCCAGCATTTT.

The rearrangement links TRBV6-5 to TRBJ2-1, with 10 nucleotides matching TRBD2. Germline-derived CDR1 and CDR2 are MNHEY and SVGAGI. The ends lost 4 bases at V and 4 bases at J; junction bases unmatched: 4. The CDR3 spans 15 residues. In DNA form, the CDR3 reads TGTGCCAGCAGTTCAGCGGGAGGGCCGTACAATGAGCAGTTCTTC. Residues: CASSSAGGPYNEQFF.

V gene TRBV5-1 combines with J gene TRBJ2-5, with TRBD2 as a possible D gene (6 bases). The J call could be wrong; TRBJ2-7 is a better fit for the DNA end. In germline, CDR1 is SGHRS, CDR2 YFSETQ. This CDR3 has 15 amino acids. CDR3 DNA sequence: TGCGCCAGCAGCCAGACCGGGACGGGGGACTACGAGCAGTACTTC. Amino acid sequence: CASSQTGTGDYEQYF.

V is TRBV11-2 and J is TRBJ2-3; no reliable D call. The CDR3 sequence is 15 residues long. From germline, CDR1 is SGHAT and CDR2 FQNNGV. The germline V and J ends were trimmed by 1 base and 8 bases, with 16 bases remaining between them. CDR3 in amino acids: CASSLAVSHLATQYF. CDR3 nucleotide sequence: TGTGCCAGCAGCTTAGCGGTCTCCCACTTGGCTACGCAGTATTTT.

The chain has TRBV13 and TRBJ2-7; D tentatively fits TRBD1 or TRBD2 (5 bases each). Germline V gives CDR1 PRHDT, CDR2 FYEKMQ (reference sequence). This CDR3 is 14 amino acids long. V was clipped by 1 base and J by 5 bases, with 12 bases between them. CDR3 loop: CASSLAGAKNEQYF. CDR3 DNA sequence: TGTGCCAGCAGCTTAGCCGGGGCCAAGAACGAGCAGTACTTC.

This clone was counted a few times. The CDR3 region has the DNA TGTGCCAGCAGCTCCGCCACCCAGAAGTACTTC. It translates to CASSSATQKYF. The V and J genes are TRBV28 and TRBJ2-7, with D unresolved. Trimming removed 6 bases at V and 11 bases at J, with 14 bases between. The CDR3 consists of 11 residues. Germline V gives CDR1 MDHEN, CDR2 SYDVKM.

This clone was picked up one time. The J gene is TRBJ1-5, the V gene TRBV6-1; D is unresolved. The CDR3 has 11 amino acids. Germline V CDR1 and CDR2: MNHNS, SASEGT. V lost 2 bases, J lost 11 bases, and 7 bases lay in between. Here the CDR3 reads CASSEQVAQHF. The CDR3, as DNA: TGTGCCAGCAGTGAACAAGTCGCCCAGCATTTT.

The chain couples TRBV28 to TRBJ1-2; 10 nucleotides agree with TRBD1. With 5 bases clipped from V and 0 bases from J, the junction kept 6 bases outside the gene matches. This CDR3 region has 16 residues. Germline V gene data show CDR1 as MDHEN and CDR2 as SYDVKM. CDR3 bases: TGTGCCAGCAGTCCGGACAGGGGGAGGGCTAACTATGGCTACACCTTC. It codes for CASSPDRGRANYGYTF.

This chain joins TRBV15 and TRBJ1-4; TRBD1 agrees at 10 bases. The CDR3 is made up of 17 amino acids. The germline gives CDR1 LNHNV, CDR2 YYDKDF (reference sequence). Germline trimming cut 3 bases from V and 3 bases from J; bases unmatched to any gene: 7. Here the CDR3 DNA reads TGTGCCACCAGCAGGGACAGGGGGGACATCTCTAATGAAAAACTGTTTTTT. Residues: CATSRDRGDISNEKLFF.

The chain's CDR3 is CASSPSKRGNQPQHF. Written as DNA, the CDR3 is TGTGCCAGCAGTCCATCCAAACGGGGAAATCAGCCCCAGCATTTT. This chain joins TRBV28 and TRBJ1-5, with D unresolved. Germline loops: CDR1 MDHEN, CDR2 SYDVKM. This CDR3 is 15 amino acids long. Trimming shortened V by 5 bases and J by 4 bases, and 15 bases separated the two germline ends. Full variable domain (missing parts from reference TRBV28 and TRBJ1-5): DVKVTQSSRYLVKRTGEKVFLECVQDMDHENMFWYRQDPGLGLRLIYFSYDVKMKEKGDIPEGYSVSREKKERFSLILESASTNQTSMYLCASSPSKRGNQPQHFGDGTRLSIL.